This is a list of T cell receptor beta chains from one sample in a study of OX40 agonist ivuxolimab in advanced cancers. Some clones are missing from TCRdb's copy, which holds only in-frame ones; the method was immunoSEQ multiplex PCR. This table holds over 55,000 clones, around nine tenths found once. This material consisted of CD4+ or CD8+ T cells sorted from blood, taken in a trial of the OX40 agonist ivuxolimab. The receptors derive from an adult with an advanced solid tumor such as melanoma, head and neck, liver or kidney cancer. CDR3s include the opening cysteine and the closing phenylalanine or tryptophan. The D gene is left open where the match is weak. Expanded clones are given a class, and other clones once, few, many or no size at all.

TRBD2 | TRBJ2-5 | TRBV5-1 | - | TGCGCCAGCAGCCCCCTGACTAGCGGGGCTATACAAGAGACCCAGTACTTC | CASSPLTSGAIQETQYF
TRBD1 | TRBJ2-2 | TRBV5-1 | once | TGCGCCAGCAGCACACAGGGGTCCGGGGAGCTGTTTTTT | CASSTQGSGELFF
- | TRBJ2-1 | TRBV18 | - | TGTGCCAGCTCCCGGGACTTAAGGGACCGCAATGAGCAGTTCTTC | CASSRDLRDRNEQFF
TRBD2 | TRBJ2-1 | TRBV7-2 | - | TGTGCCAGCAGCCCTACGGTAGTAGCGGGAAGCTACAATGAGCAGTTCTTC | CASSPTVVAGSYNEQFF
- | TRBJ1-2 | TRBV19 | - | TGTGCCAGTAGTATAGGGACGCCCGGCTACACCTTC | CASSIGTPGYTF
- | TRBJ2-3 | TRBV6-6 | - | TGTGCCAGCAGTTCCCAGATTAAGAGCACAGATACGCAGTATTTT | CASSSQIKSTDTQYF
TRBD2 | TRBJ2-3 | TRBV5-1 | - | TGCGCCAGCAGCACTAGACTAGCGGGGGCCGGGGGCACAGATACGCAGTATTTT | CASSTRLAGAGGTDTQYF
TRBD1 | TRBJ2-1 | TRBV6-1 | - | TGTGCCAGCACCACCCTTCCGGGACAGTTGAATGAGCAGTTCTTC | CASTTLPGQLNEQFF
TRBD1 | TRBJ1-2 | TRBV2 | once | TGTGCCAGCAGTGAAAGAACAGGGGTCCATGGCTACACCTTC | CASSERTGVHGYTF
- | TRBJ2-5 | TRBV4-1 | - | TGCGCCAGCAGCCAAGGGACAGTAGAGACCCAGTACTTC | CASSQGTVETQYF
- | TRBJ1-3 | TRBV4-1 | - | TGCGCCAGCAGCCAAGACAGGGAAGCGACTCTCTCTGGAAACACCATATATTTT | CASSQDREATLSGNTIYF
- | TRBJ1-5 | TRBV27 | - | TGTGCCAGCAGTTTAAACTGGGTCAGGGGCTCCCGGGATCAGCCCCAGCATTTT | CASSLNWVRGSRDQPQHF
TRBD2 | TRBJ2-3 | TRBV6-5 | - | TGTGCCAGCAGTGTTAGCGGGGGGGCGGATACGCAGTATTTT | CASSVSGGADTQYF
TRBD1 | TRBJ2-7 | TRBV5-1 | once | TGCGCCAGCAGCTCCAGATCCTTTGCCGGGACAGAGGTCAAGCAGTACTTC | CASSSRSFAGTEVKQYF
- | TRBJ1-5 | TRBV2 | - | TGTGCCAGCAGTGGGACAGGCAATCAGCCCCAGCATTTT | CASSGTGNQPQHF
- | TRBJ2-1 | TRBV7-2 | once | TGTGCCAGCAGCTTACTAGCGTCCCACTACAGGGATGAGCAGTTCTTC | CASSLLASHYRDEQFF
TRBD1 | TRBJ1-2 | TRBV27 | - | TGTGCCAGCAAGGCAGGGGGCGCGTCTGGCTACACCTTC | CASKAGGASGYTF
- | TRBJ2-3 | TRBV2 | once | TGTGCCAGCAGTGATACTGCGCATACGCAGTATTTT | CASSDTAHTQYF
TRBD2 | TRBJ2-3 | TRBV9 | - | TGTGCCAGCAGCCTTTTCGGGGCGGGAGGGAGCACAGATACGCAGTATTTT | CASSLFGAGGSTDTQYF
- | TRBJ2-2 | TRBV19 | - | TGTGCCAGCCAGGTAGGCGCGAACACCGGGGAGCTGTTTTTT | CASQVGANTGELFF
- | TRBJ2-2 | TRBV5-6 | - | TGTGCCAGCAGCTTGGACCCCACGGGGCGCGGGGAGCTGTTTTTT | CASSLDPTGRGELFF
- | TRBJ1-4 | TRBV6-6 | - | TGTGCCAGCAGTTACCCGGACAATAATGAAAAACTGTTTTTT | CASSYPDNNEKLFF
- | TRBJ2-5 | TRBV28 | - | TGTGCCAGCAGTACGCAAACAGGGGCTAAGGGGGGAAAGATATTGGAGACCCAGTACTTC | CASSTQTGAKGGKILETQYF
- | TRBJ2-7 | TRBV4-2 | few | TGTGCCAGCAGCACCGGGACACCCAGTCCTGAGCAGTACTTC | CASSTGTPSPEQYF
- | TRBJ2-2 | TRBV28 | few | TGTGCCAGCAGTTTCCCCCGGACAAGGCCCCAGAGTGACACCGGGGAGCTGTTTTTT | CASSFPRTRPQSDTGELFF
- | TRBJ2-1 | TRBV7-8 | - | TGTGCCAGCAGCTTAGTTGGTGGGTCCTACAATGAGCAGTTCTTC | CASSLVGGSYNEQFF
TRBD1 | TRBJ1-2 | TRBV7-9 | - | TGTGCCAGCAGCTTAGAGGGGACAGGGGACTATGGCTACACCTTC | CASSLEGTGDYGYTF
- | TRBJ2-1 | TRBV4-2 | - | TGTGCCAGCAGCCCCCGAGGCTCCTACAATGAGCAGTTCTTC | CASSPRGSYNEQFF
- | TRBJ2-7 | TRBV4-2 | once | TGTGCCAGCAGCCATTTAGCGCAACGCTACGAGCAGTACTTC | CASSHLAQRYEQYF
- | TRBJ2-5 | TRBV5-1 | - | TGCGCCAGCGGGGGGACAGCGGAGGGAGAGACCCAGTACTTC | CASGGTAEGETQYF
- | TRBJ1-5 | TRBV7-3 | few | TGTGCCAGCAGCTCCTTATTAAATCAGCCCCAGCATTTT | CASSSLLNQPQHF
TRBD1 | TRBJ1-4 | TRBV2 | - | TGTGCCAGCACCCAACGGACAGGGTTCGATGAAAAACTGTTTTTT | CASTQRTGFDEKLFF
TRBD1 | TRBJ1-4 | TRBV2 | - | TGTGCCAGCAGGGGGACAGGGGTCCCCTCTCGCCATGAAAAACTGTTTTTT | CASRGTGVPSRHEKLFF
- | TRBJ2-2 | TRBV4-3 | - | TGCGCCAGCAGCCAAGAGGCGGCCGCGGAGCTGTTTTTT | CASSQEAAAELFF
TRBD2 | TRBJ2-7 | TRBV9 | - | TGTGCCAGCAGCCTCCGGGGGGAGGTGGCCTACGAGCAGTACTTC | CASSLRGEVAYEQYF
- | TRBJ2-2 | TRBV5-1 | - | TGCGCCAGCAGCTCTTCCTTCTCCAGGTCGGGAACCGGGGAGCTGTTTTTT | CASSSSFSRSGTGELFF
TRBD2 | TRBJ2-2 | TRBV4-2 | - | TGTGCCAGCAGACAACCGGGACTAGATTCCGGGGAGCTGTTTTTT | CASRQPGLDSGELFF
- | TRBJ2-7 | TRBV6-5 | - | TGTGCCAGCAGTTACTCCTGGCCAGCGGCCTACGAGCAGTACTTC | CASSYSWPAAYEQYF
- | TRBJ2-7 | TRBV5-6 | - | TGTGCCAGCACTCGGGGAGCAACCCTCGAGCAGTACTTC | CASTRGATLEQYF
- | TRBJ2-3 | TRBV5-1 | - | TGCGCCAGCAGAGACACAGATACGCAGTATTTT | CASRDTDTQYF
- | TRBJ2-3 | TRBV28 | - | TGTGCCAGCAGTTTACGGCGGCAAACGCAGTATTTT | CASSLRRQTQYF
TRBD2 | TRBJ2-7 | TRBV6-1 | - | TGTGCCAGCAGTGAACTAGCGGGGAGCCCCCGGGGGTACTTC | CASSELAGSPRGYF
- | TRBJ1-6 | TRBV5-4 | - | TGTGCCAGCAGCCGCCCAGGGAAGGATTCACCCCTCCACTTT | CASSRPGKDSPLHF
- | TRBJ1-2 | TRBV7-2 | - | TGTGCCAGCAGCTTAGCGGACGGGGCCTATGGCTACACCTTC | CASSLADGAYGYTF
TRBD2 | TRBJ2-1 | TRBV25-1 | once | TGTGCCAGCAGGGCTACTTCGAGCGGGAATGTCTACAATGAGCAGTTCTTC | CASRATSSGNVYNEQFF